The entry that follows covers one T cell receptor beta chain sequence. What it recognizes is unknown. PCR primers comprised 60 Vbeta and 13 Jbeta primers. The data were produced by immunoSEQ multiplex PCR, yet TCRdb's version contains in-frame clones alone and is incomplete. The repertoire has 100,000 to 150,000 clones, around 80% of them found once; the top ten carry 7.5% to 9.5%. The sample is drawn from a study of cytomegalovirus exposure and HLA in healthy donors. General observations from the study: Reportedly, TCR beta sequences accurately predicted HLA-A and HLA-B alleles in most subjects. The productive fraction for most TCR beta V segments was about 87% or about 30% in an earlier analysis.

The V segment lost 3 bases and the J segment 3 bases; nucleotides outside the gene matches: 17. Germline CDR1 SGHAT, CDR2 FQNNGV. The CDR3 extends over 19 amino acids. What was sequenced was PBMCs. This sequence was found in a woman in her 50s in good health and CMV-seropositive. The chain carries TRBV11-2 and TRBJ2-7; 10 bases match TRBD1. The CDR3 loop reads CASSFRQGAEHTTYYEQYF. CDR3 DNA: TGTGCCAGCAGCTTTCGACAGGGGGCGGAACACACTACCTACTACGAGCAGTACTTC.